The T cell receptor (beta chain) under discussion was sequenced for a study of blood T cell repertoires in COVID-19. Sequenced by immunoSEQ multiplex PCR; TCRdb stores in-frame clones only, minus some. The table shows about 75,000 clones, with more than 80% occurring only once. The germline gives CDR1 SQVTM, CDR2 ANQGSEA. CDR3 length: 11 residues. The J segment lost 4 bases and the V segment lost 6 bases, leaving 0 bases of the junction unmatched. This chain links TRBV29-1 with TRBJ1-2, with 9 bases fitting TRBD1. The sequence derives from a human donor in a cohort sampled during active COVID-19. Material: peripheral blood. The CDR3 coding sequence is TGCAGCGTGGACAGGGGCTATGGCTACACCTTC. Translation: CSVDRGYGYTF.